This T cell receptor (beta chain) is from a study of spatial heterogeneity in lung cancer. Time point reported: sample taken at primary tumor resection. Tumor, nontumor lung or frozen PBMC supplied whole RNA, sequenced without sorting. TCRdb re-called the 5' RACE reads through MiXCR, storing one row per CDR3 protein. This table holds 45,000 to 55,000 distinct CDR3 sequences, about 5.8% found once. The length of the CDR3 is 15 residues. Trimming left V 1 base short and J 0 bases short, with 13 bases between. Germline V gene data show CDR1 as DFQATT and CDR2 as SNEGSKA (reference sequence). The table lists this clonotype with many counts.

The TCR sequence derives from a male donor with early-stage non-small cell lung cancer. V gene TRBV20-1 combines with J gene TRBJ2-7; D possibly matches TRBD1 or TRBD2 (6 bases each). This specimen was PBMCs, taken at surgery. CDR3 sequence: CSARGGLANSYEQYF. CDR3 coding DNA: TGCAGTGCTAGAGGGGGGCTAGCGAACTCCTACGAGCAGTACTTC.